This T cell receptor beta chain was obtained from a study of blood T cell repertoires in COVID-19. Whole-study context: Whether acute or convalescent, the COVID-19 samples came from the United States, Italy and Spain. T cells, B-cell-depleted T cells, or PBMCs supplied cDNA or gDNA.

From germline, CDR1 is MNHEY and CDR2 SMNVEV (reference sequence). This CDR3 has 13 amino acids. The ends were cut back, 5 bases at V and 7 bases at J, with 14 bases in the middle. Sequenced by immunoSEQ multiplex PCR; TCRdb stores in-frame clones only, minus some. This table holds some 120,000 clones, around 90% found once. This TCR was recovered from a woman in her 50s with active or convalescent COVID-19. The rearrangement links TRBV27 to TRBJ1-1; possibly TRBD1 for D (6 bases). The specimen sequenced was peripheral blood. The CDR3 DNA reads as TGTGCCAGCAGTCCCGACAGGTTTGATGAAGCTTTCTTT. It yields the protein CASSPDRFDEAFF.